This T cell receptor beta chain was sequenced during a study of T cells after yellow fever vaccination. TCRdb reprocessed the 5' RACE reads via MiXCR and lists one record per CDR3 protein. The sample shows 400,000 or so distinct CDR3 sequences, around 20% of them seen only once. Study conclusions and caveats: The secondary response peaked faster, at day 5 versus 15, but was weaker.

As concerns this clonotype: Its antigen is unknown.

The sample here was PBMCs, taken before the yellow fever booster vaccination. The sequence came from a young man who received the YFV17D yellow fever vaccine.

CDR3 DNA: TGTGCCAGCAGCCCCCGCGGTGTCGAGACCCAGTACTTC. Translation: CASSPRGVETQYF. The V and J genes are TRBV3-1 and TRBJ2-5, with no clear D. V was clipped by 4 bases and J by 5 bases, with 11 bases between them. The CDR3 has 13 residues. Germline-derived CDR1 and CDR2 are LGHDT and YNNKEL (reference sequence).